The 4 T cell receptor beta chains below were found in one sample sequenced in a study of control samples from healthy donors and cancer patients. TCRdb's copy holds only in-frame clones and misses some; the assay was immunoSEQ multiplex PCR. The data show 390,000 or so clones, 80% to 95% seen once. The material sequenced was PBMCs. The receptors stem from a man aged 35-49 years with head and neck cancer.

The rearrangement uses TRBV5-6 and TRBJ1-2; 12 nucleotides align to TRBD1. The CDR3 extends over 16 amino acids. Germline-derived CDR1 and CDR2 are SGHDT and YYEEEE. The junction had 6 bases not matched to a gene; V was cut back by 4 bases and J by 2 bases. The CDR3 nucleotides are TGTGCCAGCAGCGAGGGGACAGGGGGCGCGAACTATGGCTACACCTTC. It translates to CASSEGTGGANYGYTF. Full variable domain (outside the CDR3, taken from reference TRBV5-6 and TRBJ1-2): DAGVTQSPTHLIKTRGQQVTLRCSPKSGHDTVSWYQQALGQGPQFIFQYYEEEERQRGNFPDRFSGHQFPNYSSELNVNALLLGDSALYLCASSEGTGGANYGYTFGSGTRLTVV.

V is TRBV6-1 and J is TRBJ1-5; D unresolved. Germline CDR1 and CDR2: MNHNS and SASEGT. The germline V and J ends were trimmed by 3 bases and 4 bases, with 10 bases remaining between them. CDR3 length equals 14 residues. CDR3 sequence reads: CASSDNPSNQPQHF. Here the CDR3 DNA reads TGTGCCAGCAGTGATAACCCTTCAAATCAGCCCCAGCATTTT.

This chain connects TRBV5-8 to TRBJ2-7, with unresolved D. Germline lookup yields CDR1 SGHTS and CDR2 YDEGEE. CDR3 length: 14 residues. Trimming removed 2 bases at V and 2 bases at J, with 11 bases between. The CDR3 sequence: CASSLRQVTYEQYF. In DNA, the CDR3 is TGTGCCAGCAGCTTAAGGCAGGTAACCTACGAGCAGTACTTC.

The J gene is TRBJ2-7, the V gene TRBV12-3 or TRBV12-4, with D unclear. This CDR3 has 13 amino acids. Deletions cut 6 bases from V and 0 bases from J, with 9 bases between. CDR3 amino acids: CASSRESSYEQYF. The DNA of the CDR3 is TGTGCCAGCAGCCGAGAGAGCTCCTACGAGCAGTACTTC.